This TCR beta chain is drawn from a study of Ad26.COV2.S vaccination and SARS-CoV-2 variants. The CDR3 is 19 residues long. V dropped 0 bases and J dropped 3; count of bases not matched to a gene: 15. The germline V gene encodes CDR1 KGHSH and CDR2 LQKENI. Treatment indicated: approximately 18 received Ad26.COV2.S at low or high dose, single or two shots; 5 received placebo; per-sample allocation not given. Collection of the samples took place on day 63 after the first injection of vaccine or placebo. Expression of Wuhan-strain SARS-CoV-2 spike came from the Ad26 vector that formed the vaccine. Repertoires were generated with immunoSEQ multiplex PCR, while TCRdb's copy carries only in-frame clones and drops some. The table has 400,000 to 500,000 clones, approximately 87% seen once.

This clonotype was obtained from a person aged 18-60 years who received the Ad26.COV2.S COVID-19 vaccine or a placebo. The sample consisted of peripheral blood, taken in a trial of Ad26.COV2.S vaccine versus placebo. This chain uses TRBV18 with TRBJ2-5; 8 bases agree with TRBD2. The CDR3 DNA is TGTGCCAGCTCACCACCGATTTATGGGTACCTTAGCGGGGAAGAGACCCAGTACTTC. Translating it yields CASSPPIYGYLSGEETQYF. Based on the CDR3 plus reference TRBV18 and TRBJ2-5, the full variable domain is NAGVMQNPRHLVRRRGQEARLRCSPMKGHSHVYWYRQLPEEGLKFMVYLQKENIIDESGMPKERFSAEFPKEGPSILRIQQVVRGDSAAYFCASSPPIYGYLSGEETQYFGPGTRLLVL.